The clone carrying this T cell receptor beta chain was recorded a few times. Its antigen is unidentified. These data come from a study of blood T cells in healthy people across ages. Study-wide results and limits: Strongly correlated with naive T cell percentage was TCR beta diversity.

Through a sample-barcoded 5' primer and a J-beta primer mix, a second PCR was run for roughly 7 to 11 cycles. MiXCR, applied by TCRdb to the 5' RACE reads, yields one record per CDR3 protein. The sample includes some 1.6 million distinct CDR3 sequences, about 31% of them seen just once. The germline V and J ends were trimmed by 6 bases and 4 bases, with 17 bases remaining between them. The CDR3 is 14 amino acids. The germline gives CDR1 SQVTM, CDR2 ANQGSEA. V is TRBV29-1 and J is TRBJ2-3, with D maybe TRBD2 (7 bases). The receptor was isolated from a woman in her twenties or thirties in good health. The sample consisted of blood. CDR3 DNA sequence: TGCAGCGTCTCTGTTCGGGGGGCCTCAGATACGCAGTATTTT. Translated: CSVSVRGASDTQYF.